This record looks at one TCR beta chain sequence and its context. Its antigen is undetermined. Time point defined: cycle 4 day 1 (C4D1), after six to seven weeks of nivolumab. Each of the patients experienced relapse following autologous stem cell transplantation, and their brentuximab vedotin exposure differed. Starting with thawed PBMCs, CD4+ T cells were purified by magnetic negative selection. This entry belongs to a study of PD-1 blockade in classical Hodgkin lymphoma. Study details: Nivolumab 3 mg/kg was given intravenously every 2 weeks. Findings and caveats of the study: Researchers reported that CD4+ TCR diversity, though not CD8+, rose significantly by C4D1.

The data were produced by immunoSEQ multiplex PCR, yet TCRdb's version contains in-frame clones alone and is incomplete. The sample carries 34,000 or so clones, around nine tenths recorded once. V lost 4 bases and J lost 5, with 14 bases in between. CDR3 length: 13 amino acids. Germline CDR1 SQVTM, CDR2 ANQGSEA. This receptor was identified in a human donor with classical Hodgkin lymphoma. The V gene is TRBV29-1, the J gene TRBJ2-5; weak D call: TRBD1 (6 bases). The sequenced sample was CD4+ T cells from blood, obtained before the fourth cycle of nivolumab. The CDR3 spells CSVGKGVGETQYF. CDR3 DNA: TGCAGCGTTGGGAAGGGGGTCGGGGAGACCCAGTACTTC. The variable domain in full, completed from reference TRBV29-1 and TRBJ2-5, reads SAVISQKPSRDICQRGTSLTIQCQVDSQVTMMFWYRQQPGQSLTLIATANQGSEATYESGFVIDKFPISRPNLTFSTLTVSNMSPEDSSIYLCSVGKGVGETQYFGPGTRLLVL.